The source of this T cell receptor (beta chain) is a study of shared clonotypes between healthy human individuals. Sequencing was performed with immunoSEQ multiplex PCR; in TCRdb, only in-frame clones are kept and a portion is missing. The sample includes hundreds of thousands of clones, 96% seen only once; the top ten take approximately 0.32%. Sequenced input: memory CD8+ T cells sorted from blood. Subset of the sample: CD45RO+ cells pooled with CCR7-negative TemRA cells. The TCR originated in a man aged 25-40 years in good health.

For the CDR3, the DNA is TGCGCCAGCAGCTTTCGGAGATTTGATGAGCAGTTCTTC. It translates to CASSFRRFDEQFF. The chain uses TRBV5-1 and TRBJ2-1; D remains unclear. Germline assignment: CDR1 SGHRS and CDR2 YFSETQ. The V end was cut by 2 bases, the J end by 8 bases, with 11 bases between. There are 13 residues in the CDR3.